The T cell receptor beta chain under discussion was sequenced for a study of T cells in localized non-small cell lung cancer. The CDR3 contains 16 residues. CDR1 is SGHTA and CDR2 is FQGNSA in the germline V gene. Trimming removed 1 base at V and 4 bases at J, with 17 bases between. Here immunoSEQ multiplex PCR was the method, and the copy in TCRdb shows in-frame clones only, minus some. The sample shows 35,000 or so clones, around 90% of them seen only once. The sequenced sample was peripheral blood, obtained before any cancer treatment. The chain employs TRBV7-2 and TRBJ2-7; possibly TRBD1 for D (5 bases). The receptor's source is a woman aged 35 to 70 with stage I lung adenocarcinoma. CDR3: CASSLDPPRELYEQYF. The CDR3 nucleotides are TGTGCCAGCAGCTTAGATCCTCCCAGGGAATTGTACGAGCAGTACTTC. The full variable domain, its missing parts supplied by reference TRBV7-2 and TRBJ2-7, is GAGVSQSPSNKVTEKGKDVELRCDPISGHTALYWYRQSLGQGLEFLIYFQGNSAPDKSGLPSDRFSAERTGGSVSTLTIQRTQQEDSAVYLCASSLDPPRELYEQYFGPGTRLTVT.